Sequencing of this T cell receptor beta chain was carried out in a study of early T cells in non-severe SARS-CoV-2 infection. Study information: Sequenced bulk RNA came from whole blood that was unsorted, and chains were unpaired.

TCRdb reanalysed the 5' RACE reads using MiXCR and keeps one entry per CDR3 protein. The sample consists of some 54,000 distinct CDR3 sequences, 10% of them appearing once. This clonotype was seen a handful of times. Per germline, CDR1 SGHNT and CDR2 YENEEA. V shed 4 bases and J 2 bases; nucleotides not matched to a gene: 3. The CDR3 loop spans 14 amino acids. The receptor's source is an adult who was a healthcare worker with PCR-confirmed SARS-CoV-2 infection or an uninfected control (not recorded which). V and J are TRBV11-3 and TRBJ2-3; 7 bases line up with TRBD1. The sample was whole blood. CDR3 nucleotide sequence: TGTGCCAGCAGCTCGGGACAGACCACAGATACGCAGTATTTT. Residues: CASSSGQTTDTQYF.